This entry lists 27 T cell receptor beta chains sequenced from one sample in a study of tumor-infiltrating lymphocytes in primary liver carcinoma. Co-extracted RNA and DNA came from 20-30 mg of unsorted bulk tissue. From approximately 500 ng total RNA, TCR beta cDNA was generated with a primer in the constant region. Libraries for TCR beta were built through three nested multiplex PCR rounds, which together made up a slightly modified ARM-PCR procedure. For about 11 cycles apiece, the opening two PCR rounds ran with TRBV1-TRBV30 forward primers and a C-beta reverse primer. TCRdb redid the calling of the multiplex PCR reads with MiXCR, one entry per CDR3 protein. Of some 120,000 distinct CDR3 sequences in the sample, 55% to 75% are singletons; the top ten hold roughly 7.9%. Sequenced sample: liver tumor tissue from sampling region 3. Subset defined: tumor region T3, left-lateral pole. The receptor set was obtained from a woman in her sixties with primary liver carcinoma and hepatitis B virus infection.

There are a few counts of this clonotype. The chain employs TRBV7-9 and TRBJ1-5; 12 nucleotides match TRBD1. CDR3 length: 16 residues. Germline V gene sequence: CDR1 SEHNR, CDR2 FQNEAQ (reference sequence). J gave up 6 bases and V 5 bases, and 8 bases lay outside the gene matches. The CDR3 is CASSAGDRGQSQPQHF. CDR3 DNA: TGTGCCAGCAGCGCTGGGGACAGGGGGCAAAGTCAGCCCCAGCATTTT.

About this clonotype itself: Since a much larger clone is just one base distant, this may be a read error. The rearrangement links TRBV7-9 to TRBJ2-7, with 8 positions matching TRBD1. Germline CDR1 reads SEHNR; CDR2 reads FQNEAQ (reference sequence). The CDR3 has 12 residues. The V gene end was trimmed by 7 bases and the J gene end by 6 bases; junction bases not matched to a gene: 5. The CDR3 DNA sequence: TGTGCCAGCAACTTCACAGGGGGCGAGCAGTACTTC. This codes for CASNFTGGEQYF.

There are many counts of this clonotype. This rearrangement joins TRBV10-3 to TRBJ1-5; tentative D call: TRBD1 (5 bases). This CDR3 contains 14 residues. Germline V gives CDR1 ENHRY, CDR2 SYGVKD. Trimming pared 2 bases from V and 6 bases from J, leaving 11 bases between. Here the CDR3 reads CAISEGGVTQPQHF. DNA of the CDR3: TGTGCCATCAGTGAGGGGGGGGTGACTCAGCCCCAGCATTTT.

This clonotype was observed at least ten times. This chain connects TRBV5-5 to TRBJ2-2; 8 positions match TRBD1. Germline lookup yields CDR1 SGHKS and CDR2 YYEKEE (reference sequence). V lost 5 bases, J lost 0 bases, and 15 bases stayed unmatched. The CDR3 contains 19 residues. CDR3 coding DNA: TGTGCCAGCAGGCTGAGGTCGACCCCGGGACAGGCGAACACCGGGGAGCTGTTTTTT. This encodes CASRLRSTPGQANTGELFF.

To note about this clonotype: An end of the junction does not agree with germline; a read error may underlie this. The rearrangement joins TRBV11-3 to TRBJ2-5; no firm D call. The CDR3 runs to 12 residues. CDR1 and CDR2 (germline): SGHNT, YENEEA. The CDR3 loop is CASSLVHETQYF. CDR3 bases: TGTGCTAGCAGCTTAGTACATGAGACCCAGTACTTC.

The CDR3 protein is CASSSDRVGETQYF. Written as DNA, the CDR3 is TGTGCCAGTAGTTCGGACAGGGTCGGGGAGACCCAGTACTTC. The V and J genes are TRBV19 and TRBJ2-5; 8 bases are a match to TRBD1. Germline CDR1 is LNHDA and CDR2 is SQIVND (reference sequence). The CDR3 runs 14 residues. V trimming: 5 bases; J trimming: 5 bases; junction bases outside the gene matches: 7. The full variable domain, rest sourced from reference TRBV19 and TRBJ2-5, is DGGITQSPKYLFRKEGQNVTLSCEQNLNHDAMYWYRQDPGQGLRLIYYSQIVNDFQKGDIAEGYSVSREKKESFPLTVTSAQKNPTAFYLCASSSDRVGETQYFGPGTRLLVL.

The rearrangement uses TRBV12-5 and TRBJ2-2, with TRBD1 matching over 8 bases. After removal of 4 bases from V and 4 bases from J, the junction contained 17 bases not matched to a gene. This CDR3 has 19 amino acids. Germline V gives CDR1 LGHNT, CDR2 FRNRAP. The CDR3 DNA sequence: TGTGCTAGTGGTTCACCGCCCATTGGGGGAACAGGGGGCACCGGGGAGCTGTTTTTT. Protein: CASGSPPIGGTGGTGELFF. The variable domain in full, completed from reference TRBV12-5 and TRBJ2-2, reads DARVTQTPRHKVTEMGQEVTMRCQPILGHNTVFWYRQTMMQGLELLAYFRNRAPLDDSGMPKDRFSAEMPDATLATLKIQPSEPRDSAVYFCASGSPPIGGTGGTGELFFGEGSRLTVL.

This clonotype was observed at least ten times. The V and J genes are TRBV5-6 and TRBJ2-3, with a tentative D call TRBD2 (6 bases). CDR1 and CDR2 from the germline V gene are SGHDT and YYEEEE. Deletions cut 5 bases from V and 4 bases from J, with 17 bases between. CDR3 length equals 15 residues. DNA of the CDR3: TGTGCCAGCAGTCTGACTAGGTTGGTCGCAGATACGCAGTATTTT. Translated: CASSLTRLVADTQYF.

This clonotype is a singleton in its sample. A read error may be the cause here, since a much bigger clone is one base away. The chain uses TRBV5-1 and TRBJ2-2; D gene ambiguous. The length of the CDR3 is 15 residues. Trimming removed 2 bases at V and 1 base at J, with 9 bases between. Germline V gene sequence: CDR1 SGHRS, CDR2 YFSETQ. The DNA of the CDR3 is TGCGCCAGCAGCTTAGGGCAGGTGAACACCGGGGAGCTGTTTTTT. This translates into CASSLGQVNTGELFF.

Worth noting for this clonotype: This may arise from a read error, as a much more abundant clone is one base away. The V and J genes are TRBV7-8 and TRBJ1-1; the match to TRBD1 covers 8 bases. The CDR3 covers 14 residues. In germline, CDR1 is SGHVS, CDR2 FQNEAQ. This CDR3 reads CASSLGDRPIGALF. CDR3 nucleotide sequence: TGTGCCAGCAGCTTAGGGGACAGGCCTATAGGGGCTCTCTTT. The full variable domain, with the rest looked up from reference TRBV7-8 and TRBJ1-1, is GAGVSQSPRYKVAKRGQDVALRCDPISGHVSLFWYQQALGQGPEFLTYFQNEAQLDKSGLPSDRFFAERPEGSVSTLKIQRTQQEDSAVYLCASSLGDRPIGALFGQGTRLTVV.

About this clonotype itself: A much larger clone sits a single nucleotide away, making a read error possible. This sequence joins TRBV11-2 and TRBJ1-5; TRBD1 might be the D (5 bases). Germline V gene sequence: CDR1 SGHAT, CDR2 FQNNGV. CDR3 length: 16 residues. The CDR3 sequence is CASSIEGRQSNQPQHF. The DNA of the CDR3 is TGTGCCAGCAGCATAGAAGGCCGACAGAGCAATCAGCCCCAGCATTTT. The whole variable domain, remainder taken from reference TRBV11-2 and TRBJ1-5, is EAGVAQSPRYKIIEKRQSVAFWCNPISGHATLYWYQQILGQGPKLLIQFQNNGVVDDSQLPKDRFSAERLKGVDSTLKIQPAKLEDSAVYLCASSIEGRQSNQPQHFGDGTRLSIL.

This clonotype was counted a single time. This sequence joins TRBV7-9 and TRBJ1-2, with a possible D match to TRBD1 (6 bases). The CDR3 has 13 amino acids. Germline V lookup: CDR1 SEHNR, CDR2 FQNEAQ (reference sequence). Between the trimmed V and J ends, which lost 2 bases and 7 bases, there was a span of 11 bases. Here the CDR3 DNA reads TGTGCCAGCAGCTTAAAACAGGGTAGTGGCTACACCTTC. This encodes CASSLKQGSGYTF.

This chain joins TRBV6-5 and TRBJ1-4; D is unresolved. This CDR3 contains 16 residues. CDR1 is MNHEY and CDR2 is SVGAGI in the germline V gene. V lost 2 bases, J lost 11 bases, and 21 bases lay in between. The CDR3 nucleotides are TGTGCCAGCAGTTACGGGCCACCCGCAACTAATGGTAAACTGTTTTTT. Its protein is CASSYGPPATNGKLFF.

Remarks on this clonotype: One junction end does not reproduce the germline sequence, and a read error may be involved. The chain combines TRBV11-2 with TRBJ2-4, with D tentatively TRBD2 (5 bases). Germline CDR1 and CDR2: SGHAT and FQNNGV. This CDR3 comprises 14 residues. CDR3 loop: CASSLEEPKKIQYF. The DNA of the CDR3 is TGTGCCAGCAGCTTGGAGGAACCGAAAAAGATTCAGTACTTC. The full variable domain, in which reference TRBV11-2 and TRBJ2-4 provide the parts outside the CDR3, is EAGVAQSPRYKIIEKRQSVAFWCNPISGHATLYWYQQILGQGPKLLIQFQNNGVVDDSQLPKDRFSAERLKGVDSTLKIQPAKLEDSAVYLCASSLEEPKKIQYFGAGTRLSVL.

About this clonotype itself: A read error may be the cause here, since a much bigger clone is one base away. The chain's CDR3 is CAWIVGLTSGELFF. The CDR3, as DNA: TGTGCCTGGATTGTAGGACTCACCTCCGGGGAGCTGTTTTTT. The chain employs TRBV30 and TRBJ2-2, with a weak D call TRBD2 (5 bases). This CDR3 is built from 14 residues. Trimming removed 4 bases at V and 6 bases at J, with 15 bases between. Germline loops: CDR1 GTSNPN, CDR2 SVGIG (reference sequence).

This clonotype has at least ten counts. The chain uses TRBV29-1 and TRBJ2-6, with D possibly matching TRBD2 (5 bases). The V gene lost 5 bases and the J gene lost 0 bases, with 11 bases spanning the gap. CDR1 and CDR2 from the germline V gene are SQVTM and ANQGSEA. The CDR3 is made up of 15 amino acids. The CDR3 coding sequence is TGCAGCGTTCGGGATAGGGACTCTGGGGCCAACGTCCTGACTTTC. This translates into CSVRDRDSGANVLTF. The whole variable domain, remainder taken from reference TRBV29-1 and TRBJ2-6, is SAVISQKPSRDICQRGTSLTIQCQVDSQVTMMFWYRQQPGQSLTLIATANQGSEATYESGFVIDKFPISRPNLTFSTLTVSNMSPEDSSIYLCSVRDRDSGANVLTFGAGSRLTVL.

This clonotype was recorded at least ten times. The chain couples TRBV18 to TRBJ2-3; D gene uncertain. Germline assignment: CDR1 KGHSH and CDR2 LQKENI. V was cut by 6 bases and J by 1 base, with 8 bases left in between. The CDR3 runs 13 residues. The CDR3 sequence: CASSVGGTDTQYF. The CDR3 bases are TGTGCCAGCTCCGTTGGGGGCACAGATACGCAGTATTTT.

On this clonotype itself: The CDR3 ends on some other residue instead of the conserved phenylalanine or tryptophan, so this is likely a read error. The CDR3 bases are TGTGCCAGCAACTCTAAACAGCCTGAAGCTTTCTCT. It translates to CASNSKQPEAFS. The chain uses TRBV11-2 and TRBJ1-1; D unclear. Trimming took 7 bases from V and 6 from J, leaving 12 bases between them. Germline values: CDR1 SGHAT, CDR2 FQNNGV. This CDR3 comprises 12 residues.

As regards this clonotype: Sequence at one end of the junction differs from germline and may be a read error. This sequence joins TRBV11-3 and TRBJ2-7; 12 positions agree with TRBD1. Germline CDR1 and CDR2: SGHNT and YENEEA. The CDR3 runs to 15 residues. In DNA form, the CDR3 reads TGTGACAGCAGCTTAGGGACAGGGGGCTCCCCCGGGCAGTACTTC. Its translation is CDSSLGTGGSPGQYF.

This clonotype was seen repeatedly, ten times or more. The chain has TRBV10-3 and TRBJ1-1; 9 bases line up with TRBD1. The CDR3 length is 16 residues. V lost 2 bases, J lost 1 base, and 5 bases stayed unmatched. CDR1 is ENHRY and CDR2 is SYGVKD in the germline V gene. For the CDR3, the DNA is TGTGCCATCAGTGAGCACAGGGGGCAGGGGAACACTGAAGCTTTCTTT. This codes for CAISEHRGQGNTEAFF.

About this clonotype itself: At one end the junction does not follow the germline gene, possibly because of a read error. V gene TRBV11-2 combines with J gene TRBJ2-6, with 7 bases lining up with TRBD2. CDR1 SGHAT and CDR2 FQNNGV come from the germline V gene. The CDR3 runs to 18 residues. CDR3 sequence: CASSSVLAPTSGTNVLTF. CDR3 nucleotide sequence: TGTGCCAGCAGCTCAGTACTAGCGCCGACCTCTGGGACCAATGTCCTGACTTTC.

As to this clonotype: One end of the junction does not line up with germline, which may come from a read error. This chain links TRBV7-9 with TRBJ2-3, with 7 bases matching TRBD1. There are 15 residues in the CDR3. CDR1 and CDR2 from the germline V gene are SEHNR and FQNEAQ (reference sequence). The CDR3 bases are TGTGCCAACAGCCTCCTAGGGGGCTTCATGGGTACGCAGTATTTT. Translation: CANSLLGGFMGTQYF.

This clonotype has at least ten counts. The CDR3 region is CASKIDRMYSYEQYF. The CDR3 DNA is TGTGCCAGCAAGATCGACAGGATGTACTCCTACGAGCAGTACTTC. J is TRBJ2-7 and V is TRBV6-1; D may be TRBD1 (6 bases). The V and J ends lost 7 bases and 0 bases respectively, with 16 bases between them. The CDR3 is 15 residues long. Germline-derived CDR1 and CDR2 are MNHNS and SASEGT.

Notes on this clonotype: The germline gene is not matched at one end of the junction; a read error may be the cause. V gene TRBV11-2 combines with J gene TRBJ2-1; 7 bases map to TRBD2. The CDR3 contains 15 residues. The germline V gene encodes CDR1 SGHAT and CDR2 FQNNGV. DNA of the CDR3: TGTGTCAGCAGCTTGGGGCGGGAGCGTGGCCGTGAGCAGTTCTTC. Translating it yields CVSSLGRERGREQFF.

The DNA of the CDR3 is TGTGCCAGCAGCGTAGGGACAGCGGTCCCCTATGGCTACACCTTC. It specifies CASSVGTAVPYGYTF. The chain has TRBV9 and TRBJ1-2; D possibly corresponds to TRBD1 (6 bases). V dropped 0 bases and J dropped 4 bases, with 13 bases sitting between them. Germline CDR1 reads SGDLS; CDR2 reads YYNGEE. This CDR3 comprises 15 residues. Full variable domain (rest looked up from reference TRBV9 and TRBJ1-2): DSGVTQTPKHLITATGQRVTLRCSPRSGDLSVYWYQQSLDQGLQFLIQYYNGEERAKGNILERFSAQQFPDLHSELNLSSLELGDSALYFCASSVGTAVPYGYTFGSGTRLTVV.

This clonotype appeared once. At one end the junction does not follow the germline gene, possibly because of a read error. The chain carries TRBV7-8 and TRBJ2-3; 12 positions agree with TRBD2. Germline V gene sequence: CDR1 SGHVS, CDR2 FQNEAQ. CDR3 length: 17 residues. CDR3 amino acids: CATSLIPLTSGRYTQYF. DNA for the CDR3: TGTGCCACCAGCTTAATCCCCCTGACTAGCGGGAGATATACGCAGTATTTT.

About this clonotype: Germline and junction disagree at one end, which may indicate a read error. The gene calls are TRBV6-1 and TRBJ2-1; 9 nucleotides agree with TRBD2. The CDR3 is made up of 16 amino acids. CDR1 MNHNS and CDR2 SASEGT come from the germline V gene. The CDR3 DNA follows: TGTGCCAGTAGTGACCCTAGCGGGACCTCCTACAATGAGCAGTCCTTC. Protein product: CASSDPSGTSYNEQSF.